This T cell receptor (beta chain) comes out of a study of response to subunit inactivated influenza vaccine. Study results and limitations: A suggestion made by the authors is that each seasonal influenza vaccination recruits few new T cells.

TCRdb itself ran the RT-PCR reads through MiXCR, one entry per CDR3 protein. Of around 760,000 distinct CDR3 sequences in the sample, approximately 15% were seen once. Germline V gene sequence: CDR1 SGHTA, CDR2 FQGNSA. With V trimmed by 2 bases and J by 6 bases, 5 bases remained unmatched. This CDR3 has 17 residues. As to this clonotype: The antigen remains undetermined.

The receptor comes from a man between 45 and 60 years old who received an inactivated influenza vaccine. V usage is TRBV7-2 and J usage is TRBJ2-1; 15 positions agree with TRBD2. The sequenced sample was PBMCs from blood, obtained roughly 2 weeks before vaccination. This CDR3 is CASSLLRTSGGANEQFF. DNA for the CDR3: TGTGCCAGCAGCTTACTCCGGACTAGCGGGGGGGCCAATGAGCAGTTCTTC. The complete variable domain, with remaining parts taken from reference TRBV7-2 and TRBJ2-1, reads GAGVSQSPSNKVTEKGKDVELRCDPISGHTALYWYRQSLGQGLEFLIYFQGNSAPDKSGLPSDRFSAERTGGSVSTLTIQRTQQEDSAVYLCASSLLRTSGGANEQFFGPGTRLTVL.